This note documents a single T cell receptor (beta chain) sequence. Its antigen is as yet unknown. The sample originates from a study of cytomegalovirus exposure and HLA in healthy donors. Findings of the study overall: TRBV6-2, TRBV6-3 and other indistinguishable V segments were excluded.

The CDR3 totals 15 residues. The junction had 8 bases not matched to a gene; V was cut back by 4 bases and J by 8 bases. Germline lookup yields CDR1 MDHEN and CDR2 SYDVKM. PCR involved 60 Vbeta and 13 Jbeta primers. Clones were sequenced by immunoSEQ multiplex PCR, and TCRdb holds only the in-frame ones, with some missing. The sample shows more than 110,000 clones, roughly 79% of them seen only once. The receptor's source is a man aged 25 to 40 in good health and CMV-seropositive. This chain links TRBV28 with TRBJ2-2; 9 bases fit TRBD2. The sample taken for sequencing was PBMCs. CDR3: CASSSAGGPPGELFF. The CDR3 nucleotides are TGTGCCAGCAGTTCCGCGGGAGGGCCTCCAGGGGAGCTGTTTTTT.